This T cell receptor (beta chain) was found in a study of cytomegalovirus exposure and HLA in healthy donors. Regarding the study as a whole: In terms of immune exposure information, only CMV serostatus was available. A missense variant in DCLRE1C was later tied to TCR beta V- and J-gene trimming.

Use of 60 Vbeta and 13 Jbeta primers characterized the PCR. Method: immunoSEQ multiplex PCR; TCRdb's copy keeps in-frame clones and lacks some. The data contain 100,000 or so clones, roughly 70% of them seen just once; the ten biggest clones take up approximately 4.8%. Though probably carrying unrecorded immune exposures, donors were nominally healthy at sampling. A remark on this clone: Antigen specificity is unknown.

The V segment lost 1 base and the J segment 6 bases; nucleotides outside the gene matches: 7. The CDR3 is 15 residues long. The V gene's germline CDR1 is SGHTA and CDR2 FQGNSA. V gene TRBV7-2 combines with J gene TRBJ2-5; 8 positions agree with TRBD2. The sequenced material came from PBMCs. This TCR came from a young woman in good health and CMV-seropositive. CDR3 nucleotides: TGTGCCAGCAGCTTAGAGCGGGAGTGGGAAAAGACCCAGTACTTC. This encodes CASSLEREWEKTQYF.